This entry describes one T cell receptor beta chain. Its antigen is not identified. Primers used in a second PCR of roughly 7 to 12 cycles were a sample-barcoded 5' primer and a J-beta primer mix. Tags on each cDNA molecule came from a template-switch adaptor with 12 random nucleotides. Paired-end reads containing CDR3 totaled no fewer than 2.5 million for each sample. TCRdb re-called the 5' RACE reads through MiXCR, storing one row per CDR3 protein. Found here are about 1.4 million distinct CDR3 sequences, roughly 60% of them singletons; the top ten hold over 5%. The sample is drawn from a study of blood T cells in healthy people across ages. Trimming pared 2 bases from V and 8 bases from J, leaving 10 bases between. The germline V gene has CDR1 LGHDT and CDR2 YNNKEL (reference sequence). This CDR3 has 12 amino acids. Study-wide findings and caveats: Older age went with lower TCR beta diversity per million T cells, in a roughly linear way.

The sequence came from a man aged 18-30 years in good health. The rearrangement uses TRBV3-1 and TRBJ2-7; D is possibly TRBD1 (6 bases). Source material: blood. This CDR3 is CASSQPTGKQYF. In nucleotides, the CDR3 is TGTGCCAGCAGCCAACCAACAGGGAAGCAGTACTTC.